Each of the 10 T cell receptor beta chains below was sequenced from the same sample in a study of T cells in Graves' hyperthyroidism and ophthalmopathy. There were TCR beta CDR3 regions amplified from RNA transcripts. TCR CDR3 underwent first-round RT-PCR with the HTBI primer set. One entry per CDR3 protein results from TCRdb running MiXCR on the multiplex PCR reads. The sample includes roughly 530,000 distinct CDR3 sequences, roughly 18% of them seen just once. Material: blood. The origin of the receptors is a woman aged 18-29 years with Graves' ophthalmopathy.

This clonotype was seen many times. V and J are TRBV2 and TRBJ1-1, with no clear D. V gave up 2 bases and J gave up 0 bases, with 7 bases separating them. CDR3 length equals 14 residues. The germline V gene has CDR1 SNHLY and CDR2 FYNNEI. The CDR3 region has the DNA TGTGCCAGCAGTGAATACGGGATGAACACTGAAGCTTTCTTT. Translation gives CASSEYGMNTEAFF.

There are many counts of this clonotype. V usage is TRBV28 and J usage is TRBJ2-7; weak D call: TRBD1 (5 bases). Germline loops: CDR1 MDHEN, CDR2 SYDVKM. V was trimmed by 3 bases and J by 3 bases, leaving 9 bases between them. The CDR3 spans 13 residues. CDR3 coding DNA: TGTGCCAGCAGTTTTCAGGGTCGCTACGAGCAGTACTTC. Residues: CASSFQGRYEQYF.

This clonotype has just a few counts. The chain has TRBV20-1 and TRBJ1-1; a possible D gene is TRBD1 (5 bases). The V end was cut by 3 bases, the J end by 2 bases, with 16 bases between. Germline CDR1 DFQATT, CDR2 SNEGSKA (reference sequence). This CDR3 spans 15 amino acids. Here the CDR3 DNA reads TGCAGTGCTAGTCCTGGACACGCGGGCAACACTGAAGCTTTCTTT. It specifies CSASPGHAGNTEAFF.

The sample holds many counts of this clonotype. This chain links TRBV5-1 with TRBJ1-2; tentative D call: TRBD1 (5 bases). Trimming stripped 0 bases from V and 8 bases from J, with 14 bases between. CDR1 and CDR2 from the germline V gene are SGHRS and YFSETQ. The CDR3 extends over 14 amino acids. The CDR3 loop is CASSLEWGNFGYTF. In nucleotides, the CDR3 is TGCGCCAGCAGCTTGGAATGGGGGAACTTCGGCTACACCTTC. Complete variable domain (other parts from reference TRBV5-1 and TRBJ1-2): KAGVTQTPRYLIKTRGQQVTLSCSPISGHRSVSWYQQTPGQGLQFLFEYFSETQRNKGNFPGRFSGRQFSNSRSEMNVSTLELGDSALYLCASSLEWGNFGYTFGSGTRLTVV.

There are many counts of this clonotype. J is TRBJ2-7 and V is TRBV27; D may match TRBD1 or TRBD2 (6 bases each). This CDR3 is built from 14 residues. CDR1 and CDR2 (germline): MNHEY, SMNVEV (reference sequence). V shed 5 bases and J shed 2 bases, with 13 bases lying between them. The CDR3 DNA is TGTGCCAGCAGTGGGGCGGAGGGGGCCTACGAGCAGTACTTC. Its protein is CASSGAEGAYEQYF.

This clonotype appeared many times. The CDR3: CASSQDSRNSNQPQHF. The DNA of the CDR3 is TGTGCCAGCAGCCAAGATTCAAGGAACAGCAATCAGCCCCAGCATTTT. The rearrangement joins TRBV3-1 to TRBJ1-5; D gene ambiguous. The CDR3 spans 16 residues. From germline, CDR1 is LGHDT and CDR2 YNNKEL (reference sequence). The V gene lost 0 bases and the J gene lost 1 base, with 10 bases spanning the gap.

This clonotype was seen more than once but under ten times. J is TRBJ2-7 and V is TRBV27; possible D gene TRBD1, 6 bases. Trimming pared 6 bases from V and 5 bases from J, leaving 11 bases between. Germline lookup yields CDR1 MNHEY and CDR2 SMNVEV (reference sequence). CDR3 length: 12 residues. The CDR3 spells CASRGTIDEQYF. CDR3 coding DNA: TGTGCCAGCAGGGGGACAATCGACGAGCAGTACTTC.

There are a few counts of this clonotype. The rearrangement links TRBV5-1 to TRBJ2-2, with TRBD1 matching over 9 bases. Germline loops: CDR1 SGHRS, CDR2 YFSETQ. Trimming took 2 bases from V and 2 from J; bases not matched to a gene: 7. The CDR3 has 17 residues. The CDR3 region is CASSFPTGGPNTGELFF. The CDR3 DNA is TGCGCCAGCAGCTTCCCCACAGGGGGCCCCAACACCGGGGAGCTGTTTTTT.

Many counts were recorded for this clonotype. The chain recombines TRBV5-1 with TRBJ1-1, with TRBD1 identical over 7 bases. The CDR3 totals 16 residues. CDR1 SGHRS and CDR2 YFSETQ come from the germline V gene. Unmatched junction bases numbered 5, after V lost 0 bases and J lost 0 bases. CDR3 sequence (DNA): TGCGCCAGCAGCTTGGGACAGGGAACCATGAACACTGAAGCTTTCTTT. It translates to CASSLGQGTMNTEAFF.

This clonotype was observed a few times. The chain couples TRBV4-2 to TRBJ1-4; D unresolved. The CDR3 length is 17 residues. Trimming took off 0 bases at V and 10 bases at J, with 21 bases between the two ends. Germline V gene data show CDR1 as LGHNA and CDR2 as YNFKEQ. CDR3 DNA: TGTGCCAGCAGCCAAGATTCATGGAGGGCGCTGGAGGGAAAACTGTTTTTT. This translates into CASSQDSWRALEGKLFF.